This T cell receptor beta chain was obtained from a study of cytomegalovirus exposure and HLA in healthy donors. Points from the study as a whole: A later analysis reportedly identified an Asian-associated ancestry cluster as carrying fewer N-insertions than the 666-donor mean. Researchers had no immune exposure information except CMV serostatus available.

Use of 60 Vbeta and 13 Jbeta primers characterized the PCR. Sequencing was performed with immunoSEQ multiplex PCR; in TCRdb, only in-frame clones are kept and a portion is missing. The profile covers about 80,000 clones, with over 65% appearing a single time and 3% to 3.5% taken by the ten largest. With respect to this clone: Its specificity is not known.

Trimming removed 4 bases from V and 7 bases from J; junction bases left unmatched: 10. The CDR3 has 16 amino acids. Germline V gene data show CDR1 as SGHNT and CDR2 as YYREEE (reference sequence). The sample was PBMCs. This chain joins TRBV5-4 and TRBJ2-2; 10 positions agree with TRBD1. The clonotype comes from a man between 45 and 60 years old in good health and CMV-seronegative. The CDR3 loop is CASSASGTGDGGELFF. CDR3 nucleotide sequence: TGTGCCAGCAGCGCCTCCGGGACAGGGGATGGCGGGGAGCTGTTTTTT.